This T cell receptor (beta chain) was sequenced for a study of radiation and T cells in renal cell carcinoma. Study-wide results and caveats: Pretreatment tumor biopsies were lacking, so baseline clonotypes are unknown. In blood, top tumor clones expanded by 2 weeks, shrinking by 4.

The time point here: blood 2 weeks post-SBRT. The treatment: 15 Gy SBRT to primary tumor, nephrectomy 4 weeks later. Blood was sampled at baseline, 2 weeks and 4 weeks after SBRT. Clear cell pathology was present in this patient's renal cell carcinoma. Germline CDR1 is SGHNT and CDR2 is YYREEE (reference sequence). V was shortened by 4 bases and J by 4 bases, with 20 bases between the two germline ends. CDR3 length equals 16 residues. Sequencing used immunoSEQ multiplex PCR; TCRdb keeps in-frame clones, though not all of them. This table holds some 75,000 clones, 82% found once. Regarding this clone: Its matching antigen is unknown.

Sequencing was performed on blood, taken from a patient whose treatment included radiotherapy and nephrectomy. The sequence came from a man in his 60s with renal cell carcinoma. The chain employs TRBV5-4 and TRBJ1-2, with a tentative D call TRBD1 (6 bases). CDR3 bases: TGTGCCAGCAGCCCCCGAAGAAGGGGGGATGGCTATGGCTACACCTTC. It translates to CASSPRRRGDGYGYTF.